A selection of T cell receptor beta chains follows, all from one sample in a study of blood T cell repertoires in COVID-19. Libraries were prepared by immunoSEQ multiplex PCR; TCRdb keeps only in-frame clonotypes and omits some of them. This table has some 25,000 clones, roughly nine tenths appearing once. Input material: peripheral blood. Source of these receptors: a human donor in a cohort sampled during active COVID-19. CDR3s include the opening cysteine and the closing phenylalanine or tryptophan. D genes are given only for firm matches. Expanded clones are given a class, and other clones once, few, many or no size at all.

D gene: -; V gene: TRBV27; J gene: TRBJ2-7; clone size: -; CDR3 protein: CASRPSGGGEQYF; CDR3 DNA: TGTGCCAGCAGGCCTAGCGGAGGGGGCGAGCAGTACTTC
D gene: -; V gene: TRBV28; J gene: TRBJ1-4; clone size: once; CDR3 protein: CASSFMQANEKLFF; CDR3 DNA: TGTGCCAGCAGTTTCATGCAGGCTAATGAAAAACTGTTTTTT
D gene: TRBD2; V gene: TRBV5-1; J gene: TRBJ2-2; clone size: -; CDR3 protein: CASSLAQQRGTNTGELFF; CDR3 DNA: TGCGCCAGCAGCTTGGCCCAACAGCGGGGAACTAACACCGGGGAGCTGTTTTTT
D gene: TRBD2; V gene: TRBV6-5; J gene: TRBJ2-7; clone size: once; CDR3 protein: CASRGSGETYEQYF; CDR3 DNA: TGTGCCAGCAGGGGCAGCGGGGAAACCTACGAGCAGTACTTC
D gene: -; V gene: TRBV27; J gene: TRBJ1-5; clone size: -; CDR3 protein: CASSFRNSNQPQHF; CDR3 DNA: TGTGCCAGCAGTTTCAGGAATAGCAATCAGCCCCAGCATTTT
D gene: -; V gene: TRBV5-4; J gene: TRBJ1-2; clone size: few; CDR3 protein: CASSLPDYGYTF; CDR3 DNA: TGTGCCAGCAGCCTCCCCGACTATGGCTACACCTTC
D gene: -; V gene: TRBV7-2; J gene: TRBJ2-3; clone size: -; CDR3 protein: CASSLVAPGGTDTQYF; CDR3 DNA: TGTGCCAGCAGTCTCGTGGCCCCCGGGGGCACAGATACGCAGTATTTT
D gene: -; V gene: TRBV15; J gene: TRBJ2-1; clone size: -; CDR3 protein: CATSAEYNEQFF; CDR3 DNA: TGTGCCACCAGCGCGGAATACAATGAGCAGTTCTTC
D gene: -; V gene: TRBV12-5; J gene: TRBJ2-3; clone size: -; CDR3 protein: CASRGQATDTQYF; CDR3 DNA: TGTGCTAGTAGGGGACAAGCCACAGATACGCAGTATTTT
D gene: -; V gene: TRBV15; J gene: TRBJ2-3; clone size: once; CDR3 protein: CATSRAQAVGDTQYF; CDR3 DNA: TGTGCCACCAGCAGAGCACAGGCTGTGGGAGATACGCAGTATTTT
D gene: -; V gene: TRBV6-5; J gene: TRBJ2-7; clone size: -; CDR3 protein: CASSFSADVSYEQYF; CDR3 DNA: TGTGCCAGCAGTTTTAGCGCGGACGTCTCCTACGAGCAGTACTTC
D gene: TRBD2; V gene: TRBV7-2; J gene: TRBJ2-7; clone size: -; CDR3 protein: CASSLAGTGGPHEQYF; CDR3 DNA: TGTGCCAGCAGCTTAGCCGGGACGGGAGGGCCCCACGAGCAGTACTTC
D gene: TRBD2; V gene: TRBV4-3; J gene: TRBJ2-1; clone size: -; CDR3 protein: CASSPLAGGNSEQFF; CDR3 DNA: TGCGCCAGCAGCCCGCTAGCGGGAGGTAACAGTGAGCAGTTCTTC
D gene: -; V gene: TRBV6-5; J gene: TRBJ1-6; clone size: once; CDR3 protein: CASRAGTWTPLHF; CDR3 DNA: TGTGCCAGCAGGGCCGGGACATGGACACCCCTCCACTTT
D gene: TRBD2; V gene: TRBV6-6; J gene: TRBJ2-3; clone size: -; CDR3 protein: CASRDTGLADTDTQYF; CDR3 DNA: TGTGCCAGCAGAGACACGGGACTAGCGGACACAGATACGCAGTATTTT
D gene: TRBD2; V gene: TRBV4-2; J gene: TRBJ2-5; clone size: -; CDR3 protein: CASSQGAGRGGTSQETQYF; CDR3 DNA: TGTGCCAGCAGCCAAGGGGCGGGGCGGGGGGGCACTTCCCAAGAGACCCAGTACTTC
D gene: -; V gene: TRBV28; J gene: TRBJ2-7; clone size: -; CDR3 protein: CASSSGSSYEQYF; CDR3 DNA: TGTGCCAGCAGTTCCGGGAGCTCCTACGAGCAGTACTTC
D gene: TRBD1; V gene: TRBV7-8; J gene: TRBJ1-1; clone size: -; CDR3 protein: CASSSGQAPNTEAFF; CDR3 DNA: TGTGCCAGCAGCTCCGGACAGGCTCCCAACACTGAAGCTTTCTTT
D gene: -; V gene: TRBV5-1; J gene: TRBJ1-6; clone size: -; CDR3 protein: CASSPRGMTLHF; CDR3 DNA: TGCGCCAGTTCCCCGCGGGGTATGACCCTCCACTTT
D gene: -; V gene: TRBV4-1; J gene: TRBJ2-1; clone size: -; CDR3 protein: CASSHQDSSDEQFF; CDR3 DNA: TGCGCCAGCAGCCATCAGGACAGTTCCGATGAGCAGTTCTTC
D gene: TRBD2; V gene: TRBV5-1; J gene: TRBJ2-7; clone size: few; CDR3 protein: CATRLAPSYEQYF; CDR3 DNA: TGCGCCACCAGACTAGCGCCTTCCTACGAGCAGTACTTC
D gene: -; V gene: TRBV9; J gene: TRBJ2-7; clone size: -; CDR3 protein: CASSAESGGVGEQYF; CDR3 DNA: TGTGCCAGCAGCGCTGAAAGCGGAGGGGTTGGCGAGCAGTACTTC
D gene: -; V gene: TRBV28; J gene: TRBJ1-5; clone size: -; CDR3 protein: CASSLPYSSNQPQHF; CDR3 DNA: TGTGCCAGCAGTTTACCGTACAGCAGCAATCAGCCCCAGCATTTT
D gene: -; V gene: TRBV10-3; J gene: TRBJ2-2; clone size: -; CDR3 protein: CATSSRGNTGELFF; CDR3 DNA: TGTGCCACCTCATCCAGGGGGAACACCGGGGAGCTGTTTTTT
D gene: -; V gene: TRBV12-3/TRBV12-4; J gene: TRBJ2-5; clone size: -; CDR3 protein: CASSRSQETQYF; CDR3 DNA: TGTGCCAGCAGTCGGTCTCAAGAGACCCAGTACTTC
D gene: TRBD2; V gene: TRBV5-6; J gene: TRBJ2-1; clone size: -; CDR3 protein: CASSLPRGGHNEQFF; CDR3 DNA: TGTGCCAGCAGCTTGCCTCGGGGGGGACACAATGAGCAGTTCTTC
D gene: TRBD2; V gene: TRBV4-3; J gene: TRBJ2-3; clone size: -; CDR3 protein: CASSQDIAGFTDTQYF; CDR3 DNA: TGCGCCAGCAGCCAAGATATAGCGGGGTTCACAGATACGCAGTATTTT
D gene: TRBD1; V gene: TRBV5-1; J gene: TRBJ1-5; clone size: few; CDR3 protein: CASSLGQGRQPQHF; CDR3 DNA: TGCGCCAGCAGCTTGGGACAGGGCCGTCAGCCCCAGCATTTT
D gene: -; V gene: TRBV7-8; J gene: TRBJ2-7; clone size: -; CDR3 protein: CASSPSPDTSEQYF; CDR3 DNA: TGTGCCAGCAGCCCAAGTCCCGACACTAGCGAGCAGTACTTC
D gene: -; V gene: TRBV7-9; J gene: TRBJ1-6; clone size: few; CDR3 protein: CASSLVDNSPLHF; CDR3 DNA: TGTGCCAGCAGCTTAGTAGATAATTCACCCCTCCACTTT
D gene: -; V gene: TRBV24-1; J gene: TRBJ1-1; clone size: -; CDR3 protein: CATSQQANTEAFF; CDR3 DNA: TGTGCCACCAGTCAACAGGCGAACACTGAAGCTTTCTTT
D gene: TRBD1; V gene: TRBV15; J gene: TRBJ1-2; clone size: -; CDR3 protein: CATSRGQDRGGGYTF; CDR3 DNA: TGTGCCACCAGCAGAGGCCAAGACAGGGGAGGCGGCTACACCTTC
D gene: -; V gene: TRBV5-4; J gene: TRBJ1-1; clone size: -; CDR3 protein: CASSRGWNTEAFF; CDR3 DNA: TGTGCCAGCAGTAGGGGGTGGAACACTGAAGCTTTCTTT
D gene: -; V gene: TRBV5-1; J gene: TRBJ1-1; clone size: -; CDR3 protein: CASSLVLNTEAFF; CDR3 DNA: TGCGCCAGCAGCTTGGTACTCAACACTGAAGCTTTCTTT
D gene: TRBD2; V gene: TRBV27; J gene: TRBJ2-3; clone size: few; CDR3 protein: CASSPGLAGTDTQYF; CDR3 DNA: TGTGCCAGCAGCCCCGGACTAGCGGGCACAGATACGCAGTATTTT
D gene: -; V gene: TRBV19; J gene: TRBJ2-1; clone size: -; CDR3 protein: CASSTSRGAGYNEQFF; CDR3 DNA: TGTGCCAGTAGTACCTCCAGGGGTGCTGGATACAATGAGCAGTTCTTC
D gene: -; V gene: TRBV5-1; J gene: TRBJ1-6; clone size: -; CDR3 protein: CASSSGQNSPLHF; CDR3 DNA: TGCGCCAGCAGCTCTGGCCAGAATTCACCCCTCCACTTT
D gene: -; V gene: TRBV6-5; J gene: TRBJ2-3; clone size: -; CDR3 protein: CASSYFNREDTQYF; CDR3 DNA: TGTGCCAGCAGTTACTTCAACAGGGAGGATACGCAGTATTTT
D gene: TRBD2; V gene: TRBV27; J gene: TRBJ2-2; clone size: -; CDR3 protein: CASSSRDYGELFF; CDR3 DNA: TGTGCCAGCAGTTCCCGGGACTACGGGGAGCTGTTTTTT
D gene: -; V gene: TRBV18; J gene: TRBJ2-2; clone size: -; CDR3 protein: CASSPTASGAVTGELFF; CDR3 DNA: TGTGCCAGCTCACCGACGGCAAGTGGGGCTGTGACCGGGGAGCTGTTTTTT
D gene: -; V gene: TRBV7-9; J gene: TRBJ2-1; clone size: -; CDR3 protein: CASRVEGQVGEQFF; CDR3 DNA: TGTGCCAGCAGAGTCGAGGGCCAGGTCGGTGAGCAGTTCTTC
D gene: TRBD1; V gene: TRBV4-3; J gene: TRBJ1-2; clone size: -; CDR3 protein: CASSQGGQGTGYTF; CDR3 DNA: TGCGCCAGCAGCCAAGGGGGACAGGGTACCGGCTACACCTTC
D gene: -; V gene: TRBV6-1; J gene: TRBJ2-2; clone size: -; CDR3 protein: CASSENNRVGGELFF; CDR3 DNA: TGTGCCAGCAGTGAAAACAACAGGGTGGGCGGGGAGCTGTTTTTT
D gene: TRBD1; V gene: TRBV2; J gene: TRBJ2-3; clone size: -; CDR3 protein: CASRGQGRLRDTQYF; CDR3 DNA: TGTGCCAGCAGAGGACAGGGGAGGCTCAGAGATACGCAGTATTTT
D gene: -; V gene: TRBV23-1; J gene: TRBJ2-3; clone size: -; CDR3 protein: CASSQIVDTQYF; CDR3 DNA: TGCGCCAGCAGTCAGATAGTAGATACGCAGTATTTT
D gene: TRBD1; V gene: TRBV5-6; J gene: TRBJ2-1; clone size: once; CDR3 protein: CASSGGQFYNEQFF; CDR3 DNA: TGTGCCAGCAGCGGGGGACAGTTCTACAATGAGCAGTTCTTC
D gene: -; V gene: TRBV5-8; J gene: TRBJ1-4; clone size: -; CDR3 protein: CASSWTDNEKLFF; CDR3 DNA: TGTGCCAGCAGCTGGACAGACAATGAAAAACTGTTTTTT
D gene: -; V gene: TRBV2; J gene: TRBJ1-5; clone size: -; CDR3 protein: CASSEGAGSGQPQHF; CDR3 DNA: TGTGCCAGCAGTGAAGGGGCGGGGTCGGGTCAGCCCCAGCATTTT